A selection of T cell receptor beta chains follows, all from one sample in a study of shared clonotypes between healthy human individuals. The repertoire was sequenced with immunoSEQ multiplex PCR; TCRdb's copy has only in-frame clones and lacks some. The sample includes more than 2 million clones, 85% to 95% of them seen just once. The sequenced sample consisted of naive CD8+ T cells sorted from blood. These receptors originate from a man between 18 and 35 years old in good health. CDR3s include the opening cysteine and the closing phenylalanine or tryptophan. The order of the fields is D gene, V gene, J gene, clone size, CDR3 protein, CDR3 DNA. A D gene is named only where the DNA matches it firmly. Clone size is given for some rows only: seen once, a few or many times, or a class if the clone is expanded.

>TRBD2|TRBV30|TRBJ2-3|-
CAWSVAGGGDTQYF
TGTGCCTGGAGTGTAGCGGGAGGGGGAGATACGCAGTATTTT
>-|TRBV7-9|TRBJ1-1|-
CASSLVGFVNTEAFF
TGTGCCAGCAGCTTAGTGGGGTTCGTGAACACTGAAGCTTTCTTT
>TRBD1|TRBV19|TRBJ2-2|-
CASTQSQGAFTGELFF
TGTGCCAGTACCCAATCACAGGGGGCATTCACCGGGGAGCTGTTTTTT
>-|TRBV12-5|TRBJ2-7|-
CASGLGQVYEQYF
TGTGCTAGTGGTTTGGGACAAGTATACGAGCAGTACTTC
>-|TRBV5-1|TRBJ2-7|-
CASSRTETYEQYF
TGCGCCAGCTCCCGGACGGAAACCTACGAGCAGTACTTC
>-|TRBV29-1|TRBJ2-1|-
CSVEKQGVSEQFF
TGCAGCGTTGAGAAGCAGGGAGTTAGTGAGCAGTTCTTC
>TRBD2|TRBV11-2|TRBJ2-1|-
CASSSPPRTSGFNEQFF
TGTGCCAGCAGCTCACCGCCGAGGACTAGCGGTTTCAATGAGCAGTTCTTC
>-|TRBV5-6|TRBJ2-2|-
CASSPLQGPGELFF
TGTGCCAGCAGCCCATTACAGGGCCCCGGGGAGCTGTTTTTT
>-|TRBV7-2|TRBJ2-7|-
CASSLGRLFGAAYEQYF
TGTGCCAGCAGCTTAGGGAGGCTATTCGGGGCTGCCTACGAGCAGTACTTC
>-|TRBV6-1|TRBJ2-7|once
CASSAGGPYEQYF
TGTGCCAGCAGTGCCGGGGGCCCCTACGAGCAGTACTTC
>-|TRBV27|TRBJ2-3|-
CASSLGTLGDTQYF
TGTGCCAGCAGTTTAGGGACTCTGGGGGATACGCAGTATTTT
>TRBD2|TRBV2|TRBJ2-7|-
CASSESSGSSYEQYF
TGTGCCAGCAGTGAGTCTAGCGGTAGCTCCTACGAGCAGTACTTC
>-|TRBV7-9|TRBJ2-2|-
CASSDHDSYTGELFF
TGTGCCAGCAGTGATCACGACAGCTACACCGGGGAGCTGTTTTTT
>TRBD2|TRBV10-1|TRBJ2-1|-
CASSDSASGTWDNEQFF
TGCGCCAGCAGTGATTCTGCTAGCGGGACATGGGACAATGAGCAGTTCTTC
>TRBD1|TRBV5-6|TRBJ1-5|-
CASSTGDNQPQHF
TGTGCCAGCAGCACAGGGGATAATCAGCCCCAGCATTTT
>-|TRBV5-1|TRBJ2-3|-
CASSLLPQGDTQYF
TGCGCCAGCAGCTTGCTCCCCCAGGGAGATACGCAGTATTTT
>-|TRBV6-5|TRBJ2-1|-
CASTPHGERVDEQFF
TGTGCCAGCACCCCCCACGGTGAGCGGGTGGATGAGCAGTTCTTC
>-|TRBV29-1|TRBJ2-5|-
CSVNGQTQETQYF
TGCAGCGTGAACGGGCAGACCCAAGAGACCCAGTACTTC
>TRBD1|TRBV4-3|TRBJ2-3|-
CASSLRGDRARTDTQYF
TGCGCCAGCAGCCTAAGAGGTGACAGGGCCCGCACAGATACGCAGTATTTT
>TRBD2|TRBV7-9|TRBJ2-3|-
CASSLYAGGTDTQYF
TGTGCCAGCAGCTTATATGCGGGAGGAACAGATACGCAGTATTTT
>TRBD1|TRBV13|TRBJ2-7|-
CASSLDSGTGAYEQYF
TGTGCCAGCAGCTTAGATTCCGGGACAGGGGCCTACGAGCAGTACTTC
>TRBD2|TRBV11-2|TRBJ2-3|-
CASTHPRGTSGRKADTQYF
TGTGCCAGCACCCACCCCCGGGGGACTAGCGGGAGGAAGGCAGATACGCAGTATTTT
>-|TRBV15|TRBJ1-6|-
CATSTSTDLLW
TGTGCCACCAGCACCAGTACTGACTTACTTTGG
>TRBD1|TRBV19|TRBJ2-4|-
CASSPWTGGLFGNIQYF
TGTGCCAGTAGTCCCTGGACAGGGGGACTTTTTGGAAACATTCAGTACTTC
>-|TRBV6-4|TRBJ2-4|-
CASSDPTDGVDIQYF
TGTGCCAGCAGTGACCCGACAGACGGGGTGGACATTCAGTACTTC
>-|TRBV4-2|TRBJ1-1|-
CASSQGGGMNTEAFF
TGTGCCAGCAGCCAAGGGGGGGGAATGAACACTGAAGCTTTCTTT
>-|TRBV28|TRBJ2-2|-
CASSTRRGWNTGELFF
TGTGCCAGCAGCACCCGCAGGGGATGGAACACCGGGGAGCTGTTTTTT
>-|TRBV15|TRBJ2-6|-
CATSRDRAGANVLTF
TGTGCCACCAGCAGAGACAGGGCTGGGGCCAACGTCCTGACTTTC
>-|TRBV10-3|TRBJ2-7|-
CAISVAGSYEQYF
TGTGCCATCAGTGTCGCCGGATCCTACGAGCAGTACTTC
>-|TRBV11-2|TRBJ2-4|-
CASSSGRNIQYF
TGTGCCAGCAGCTCCGGAAGAAACATTCAGTACTTC
>TRBD1|TRBV28|TRBJ2-5|few
CASSPGGWQETQYF
TGTGCCAGCAGTCCAGGGGGCTGGCAAGAGACCCAGTACTTC
>-|TRBV18|TRBJ2-5|-
CASSPVPWRALEETQYF
TGTGCCAGCTCACCAGTTCCTTGGCGGGCTTTGGAGGAGACCCAGTACTTC
>-|TRBV7-9|TRBJ1-1|-
CASSLIGPGAFF
TGTGCCAGCAGCTTAATCGGTCCTGGGGCTTTCTTT
>-|TRBV28|TRBJ2-2|-
CASSSPTQGPDTGELFF
TGTGCCAGCAGTTCGCCGACTCAGGGTCCGGACACCGGGGAGCTGTTTTTT
>TRBD1|TRBV9|TRBJ1-6|-
CASSPWDSDNSPLHF
TGTGCCAGCAGCCCGTGGGACAGTGATAATTCACCCCTCCACTTT
>-|TRBV2|TRBJ2-7|-
CASSEPQRYEQYF
TGTGCCAGCAGTGAGCCACAGAGATACGAGCAGTACTTC
>-|TRBV28|TRBJ2-3|-
CASSLGIDTQYF
TGTGCCAGCAGTTTAGGAATAGATACGCAGTATTTT
>TRBD1|TRBV7-9|TRBJ1-2|-
CASTVTGESGYTF
TGTGCCAGCACCGTTACAGGGGAAAGTGGCTACACCTTC
>-|TRBV5-6|TRBJ2-3|-
CASSLVTGSADTQYF
TGTGCCAGCAGCTTGGTTACAGGGAGCGCAGATACGCAGTATTTT
>-|TRBV5-4|TRBJ2-6|-
CASSPQRAGANVLTF
TGTGCCAGCAGCCCGCAAAGGGCTGGGGCCAACGTCCTGACTTTC
>-|TRBV27|TRBJ2-7|-
CASSLSGGFYYEQYF
TGTGCCAGCAGTTTATCGGGGGGATTTTACTACGAGCAGTACTTC
>-|TRBV6-6|TRBJ1-1|-
CASSMTLNTEAFF
TGTGCCAGCAGTATGACACTTAACACTGAAGCTTTCTTT
>-|TRBV4-1|TRBJ2-1|-
CASSQEGGSYNEQFF
TGCGCCAGCAGCCAAGAAGGGGGCTCCTACAATGAGCAGTTCTTC
>TRBD1|TRBV23-1|TRBJ2-7|-
CASSQRQGSPSYEQYF
TGCGCCAGCAGTCAAAGACAGGGGTCCCCTTCCTACGAGCAGTACTTC
>-|TRBV25-1|TRBJ2-7|once
CASSEFGGTYEQYF
TGTGCCAGCAGTGAATTTGGCGGGACCTACGAGCAGTACTTC
>-|TRBV19|TRBJ1-1|-
CASSIGDTTEAFF
TGTGCCAGTAGTATAGGGGATACGACTGAAGCTTTCTTT